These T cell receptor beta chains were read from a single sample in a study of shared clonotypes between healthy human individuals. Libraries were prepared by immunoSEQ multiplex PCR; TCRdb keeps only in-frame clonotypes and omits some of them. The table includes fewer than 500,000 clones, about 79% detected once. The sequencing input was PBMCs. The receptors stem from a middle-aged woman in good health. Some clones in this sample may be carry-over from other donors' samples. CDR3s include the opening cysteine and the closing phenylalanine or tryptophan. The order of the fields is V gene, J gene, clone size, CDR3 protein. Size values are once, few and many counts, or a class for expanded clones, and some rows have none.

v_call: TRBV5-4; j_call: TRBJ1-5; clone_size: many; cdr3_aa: CASSYSKDFQTHQPQHF
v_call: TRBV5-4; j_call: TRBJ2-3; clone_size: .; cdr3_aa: CASSFASTDTQYF
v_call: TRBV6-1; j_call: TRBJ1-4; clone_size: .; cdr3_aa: CASSEERAANDEKLFF
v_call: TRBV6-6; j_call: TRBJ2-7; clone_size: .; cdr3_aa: CASSYGSIGFEQYF
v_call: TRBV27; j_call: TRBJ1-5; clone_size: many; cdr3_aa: CASSRVGTGKLSQPQHF
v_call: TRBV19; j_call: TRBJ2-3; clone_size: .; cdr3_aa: CASEKEFSRWMDTQYF
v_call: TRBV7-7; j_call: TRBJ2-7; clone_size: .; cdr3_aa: CASSPDLSNEQYF
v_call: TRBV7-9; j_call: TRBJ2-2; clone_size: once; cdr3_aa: CASRQLAGNTGELFF
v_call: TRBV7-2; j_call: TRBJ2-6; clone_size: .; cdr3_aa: CASSPAGANVLTF
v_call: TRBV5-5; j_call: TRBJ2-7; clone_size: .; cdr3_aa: CASRMSGSQVGEQYF
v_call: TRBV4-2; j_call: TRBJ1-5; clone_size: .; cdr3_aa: CASSQWDGPGGPQHF
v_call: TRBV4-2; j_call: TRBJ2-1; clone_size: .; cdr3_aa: CASSQSAGAGYNEQFF
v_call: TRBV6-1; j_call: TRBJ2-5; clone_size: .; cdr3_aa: CASSTGAETQYF
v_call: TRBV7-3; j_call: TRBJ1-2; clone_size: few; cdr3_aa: CASSLGFNYGYTF
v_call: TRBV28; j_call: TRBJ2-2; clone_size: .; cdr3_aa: CASSFIGGGTGELFF
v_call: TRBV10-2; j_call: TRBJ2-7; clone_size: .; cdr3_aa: CASWTGTSYEQYF
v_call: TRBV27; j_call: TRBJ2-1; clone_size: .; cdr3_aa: CASSLGGRGEQFF
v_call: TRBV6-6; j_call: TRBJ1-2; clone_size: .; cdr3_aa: CASSYGGRGYGYTF
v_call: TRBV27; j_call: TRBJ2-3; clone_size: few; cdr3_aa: CASSRTPQGWTDTQYF
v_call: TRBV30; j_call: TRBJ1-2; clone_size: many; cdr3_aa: CAWSVHRTYGYTF
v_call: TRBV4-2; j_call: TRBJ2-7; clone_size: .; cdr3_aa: CASSPAGLAGSSEQYF
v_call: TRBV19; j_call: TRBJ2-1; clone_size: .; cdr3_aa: CASSIGDNYNEQFF
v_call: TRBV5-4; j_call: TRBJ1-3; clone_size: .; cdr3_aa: CASSLDRGAWNTIYF
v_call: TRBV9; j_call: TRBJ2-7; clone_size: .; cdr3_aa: CASTPMDNSIHEQYF
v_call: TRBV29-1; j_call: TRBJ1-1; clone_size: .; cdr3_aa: CSVEEQGGTEAFF
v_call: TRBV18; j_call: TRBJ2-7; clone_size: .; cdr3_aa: CASSPRGTGVYEQYF
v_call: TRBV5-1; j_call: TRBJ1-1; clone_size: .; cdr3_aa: CASRRQGGSDTEAFF
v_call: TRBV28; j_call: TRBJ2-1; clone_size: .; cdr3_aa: CASSPPSGRASYNEQFF
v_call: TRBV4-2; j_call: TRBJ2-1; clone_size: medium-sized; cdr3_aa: CASSQDQGGHNEQFF
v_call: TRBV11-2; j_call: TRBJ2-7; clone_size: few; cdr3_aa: CASSFGYLAAAPYEQYF
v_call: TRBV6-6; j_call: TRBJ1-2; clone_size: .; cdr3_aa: CASSSRTGATNYGYTF
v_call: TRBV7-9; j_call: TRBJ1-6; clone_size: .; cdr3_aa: CASSLDRVNSPLHF
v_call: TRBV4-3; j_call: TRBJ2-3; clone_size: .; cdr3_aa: CASSQELREGSYLRTNTQYF
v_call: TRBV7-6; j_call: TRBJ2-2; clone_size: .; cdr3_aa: CASSLRQTGELFF
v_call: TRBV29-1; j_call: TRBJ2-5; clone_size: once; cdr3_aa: CSAQQGETQYF
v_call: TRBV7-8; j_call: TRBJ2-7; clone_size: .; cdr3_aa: CASRPGTGSYEQYF
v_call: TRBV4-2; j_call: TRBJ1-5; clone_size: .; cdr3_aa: CASSQDRGDQPQHF
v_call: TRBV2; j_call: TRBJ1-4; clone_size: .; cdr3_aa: CASRDRGYEKLFF
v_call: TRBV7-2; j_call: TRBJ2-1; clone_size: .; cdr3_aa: CASSLASAGEQFF
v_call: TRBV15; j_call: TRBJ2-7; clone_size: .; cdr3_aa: CATSRSSGTGGNEQYF
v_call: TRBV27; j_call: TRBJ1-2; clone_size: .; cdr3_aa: CASSFSGTNYGYTF
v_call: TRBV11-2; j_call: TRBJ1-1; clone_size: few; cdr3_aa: CASSLVNRPNTEAFF
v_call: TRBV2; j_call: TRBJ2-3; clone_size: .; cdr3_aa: CASSDPSGRNTDTQYF
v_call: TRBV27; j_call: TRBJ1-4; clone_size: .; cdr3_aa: CASSPDRPNEKLFF
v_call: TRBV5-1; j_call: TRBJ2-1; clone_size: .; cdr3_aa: CASNMRIGGSYNEQFF
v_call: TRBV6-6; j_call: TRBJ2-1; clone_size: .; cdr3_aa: CASSYSSRPVPNEQFF
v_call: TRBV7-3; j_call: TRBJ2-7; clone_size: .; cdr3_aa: CASSPHTRGEQYF
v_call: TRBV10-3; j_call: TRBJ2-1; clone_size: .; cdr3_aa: CAISFSGPVWNEQFF
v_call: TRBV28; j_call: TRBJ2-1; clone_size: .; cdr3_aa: CASRPITGLARGNEQFF
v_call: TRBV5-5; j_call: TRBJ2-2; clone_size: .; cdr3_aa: CASSLNRGAGTGELFF
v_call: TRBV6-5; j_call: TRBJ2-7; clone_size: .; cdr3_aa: CASSYSSGSGYEQYF
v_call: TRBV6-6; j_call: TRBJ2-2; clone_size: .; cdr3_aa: CASLAGLNTGELFF
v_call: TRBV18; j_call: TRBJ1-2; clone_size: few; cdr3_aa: CASSVRQDPANYGYTF
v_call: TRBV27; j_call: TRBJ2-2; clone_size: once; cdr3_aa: CASSRMTPGGGYTGELFF
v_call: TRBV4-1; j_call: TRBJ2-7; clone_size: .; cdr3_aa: CASSQVGAFYEQYF